This is a list of T cell receptor beta chains from one sample in a study of blood T cell repertoires in COVID-19. Measured with immunoSEQ multiplex PCR; TCRdb has only the in-frame clones, and not every one. The data contain 60,000 or so clones, about nine tenths of them singletons. Sequencing used peripheral blood. The origin of the receptors is a human donor with acute or convalescent COVID-19. The donor label of this sample is uncertain. CDR3s include the opening cysteine and the closing phenylalanine or tryptophan. A D gene is named only where the DNA matches it firmly. Where a row states a size, it is once, few, many or the class of an expanded clone; other rows omit it.

TRBJ2-7,NA,TRBV7-9,NA,TGTGCCAGCAGCTCCCCGCCAGGGGAGGGAGATTACGAGCAGTACTTC,CASSSPPGEGDYEQYF
TRBJ1-1,NA,TRBV13,NA,TGTGCCAGCAGCTCAACGACAAGGATCTCTGAAGCTTTCTTT,CASSSTTRISEAFF
TRBJ2-2,NA,TRBV25-1,NA,TGTGCCAGCAGTGAAACTGCAGGGCAGTACACCGGGGAGCTGTTTTTT,CASSETAGQYTGELFF
TRBJ1-5,NA,TRBV5-3,once,TGTGCCAGAAGCTTGCCGCGTACAGGTCTAAGGAGCAATCAGCCCCAGCATTTT,CARSLPRTGLRSNQPQHF
TRBJ1-5,TRBD1,TRBV19,NA,TGTGCCAGTACCTCCCTGACAGGGGGTAAACAGCCCCAGCATTTT,CASTSLTGGKQPQHF
TRBJ2-1,NA,TRBV6-5,once,TGTGCCAGCTACTTGACGGGGGAGCAGTTCTTC,CASYLTGEQFF
TRBJ2-7,TRBD1,TRBV27,NA,TGTGCCAGCAGTTTAGGACAGGGGTCCTACGAGCAGTACTTC,CASSLGQGSYEQYF
TRBJ2-3,NA,TRBV5-4,NA,TGTGCCAGCAGCTCCGGGAGTACAAAGAGGGATACGCAGTATTTT,CASSSGSTKRDTQYF
TRBJ2-5,NA,TRBV20-1,NA,TGCAGTGCTAGTTCCGTGACAAAAGAGACCCAGTACTTC,CSASSVTKETQYF
TRBJ1-4,TRBD1,TRBV7-2,NA,TGTGCCAGCAGATTGGACAGGGGGCTTAATGAAAAACTGTTTTTT,CASRLDRGLNEKLFF
TRBJ1-1,NA,TRBV2,NA,TGTGCCAGCAGGGGGCTGAGGTCGAACACTGAAGCTTTCTTT,CASRGLRSNTEAFF
TRBJ2-3,TRBD2,TRBV19,NA,TGTGCCAGTAGTATAGTCACTACACCGGGACTAGCGTTGGATACGCAGTATTTT,CASSIVTTPGLALDTQYF
TRBJ1-5,TRBD1,TRBV6-5,NA,TGTGCCAGCAGTCCCACAGGGGGTACCAATCAGCCCCAGCATTTT,CASSPTGGTNQPQHF
TRBJ2-3,TRBD1,TRBV5-1,NA,TGCGCCAGCAGCGGCGGACAGGGCCTAACAGATACGCAGTATTTT,CASSGGQGLTDTQYF
TRBJ2-5,NA,TRBV5-6,NA,TGTGCCAGCACCACCGCACTGGCGGGAGAGACCCAGTACTTC,CASTTALAGETQYF
TRBJ2-6,NA,TRBV19,NA,TGTGCCAGTAGTATAGCCCCCCGTCCCTCTGGGGCCAACGTCCTGACTTTC,CASSIAPRPSGANVLTF
TRBJ1-2,TRBD1,TRBV6-5,NA,TGTGCCAGCAGTCAGGGACAGAGCTATGGCTACACCTTC,CASSQGQSYGYTF
TRBJ2-2,NA,TRBV21-1,NA,TGTGCCAGCAGCACCCGGATTTCCGGGACAGGGGGAACCGGGGAGCTGTTTTTT,CASSTRISGTGGTGELFF
TRBJ2-1,NA,TRBV9,NA,TGTGCCAGCAGCGTAGAGGCAGGGTTGATTTGGGATGAGCAGTTCTTC,CASSVEAGLIWDEQFF
TRBJ1-2,NA,TRBV7-9,few,TGTGCCAGCAGCTCCTTTTCCCAGGGGAGCTATGGCTACACCTTC,CASSSFSQGSYGYTF
TRBJ1-5,NA,TRBV7-2,NA,TGTGCCAGCAGCTTAAACAGGCAATCCAATCAGCCCCAGCATTTT,CASSLNRQSNQPQHF
TRBJ2-7,TRBD1,TRBV19,NA,TGTGCCAGTAGCGGACAGGGGTTCTACGAGCAGTACTTC,CASSGQGFYEQYF